The T cell receptor beta chain described here comes from a study of T cells in tuberculosis. Background on the study: IGRA-negative adolescents, IGRA-positive adolescents with latent tuberculosis and adults with active tuberculosis formed this South African cohort. Study results and limitations: Using the GMM-specific repertoire gave 87% accuracy versus approximately 66% with motifs.

This CDR3 comprises 12 residues. The V and J ends lost 5 bases and 6 bases, in that order; junction bases with no gene match: 3. Germline V gives CDR1 SEHNR, CDR2 FQNEAQ (reference sequence). A note on this clone: Its antigen is unidentified.

TCRdb's copy holds only in-frame clones and misses some; the assay was immunoSEQ multiplex PCR. This repertoire shows 37,000 or so clones, 94% found once; its top ten account for 9.5% to 13%. The chain uses TRBV7-9 and TRBJ1-2; TRBD1 matches 7 bases. What was sequenced was PBMCs. This TCR was sampled from a donor aged 10 to 29 with latent tuberculosis or without tuberculosis infection. Some clones in this sample may be carry-over from other donors' samples. The CDR3 sequence: CASSPGQNGYTF. The CDR3 DNA reads as TGTGCCAGCAGCCCGGGACAGAATGGCTACACCTTC.